One TCR beta chain is described in this entry. Sequencing of TCR beta, carried out with a high-throughput approach, was applied to CD8+ and CD4+ T cells from the blood. The entry originates in a study of CD8 T cells in Susac syndrome. Whole-study context: Treatment status at blood draw for the Susac syndrome patients was therapy-naive, corticosteroids, or intravenous immunoglobulin alone.

RNA totalling about 0.5 to 1 ug underwent reverse transcription with random hexamers. Amplification of TCR beta CDR3 across 54 Vbeta and 13 Jbeta was performed with immunoSEQ multiplex PCR. TCRdb independently ran MiXCR on the immunoSEQ multiplex PCR reads; one entry per CDR3 protein. This repertoire shows 120,000 to 150,000 distinct CDR3 sequences, approximately 94% found once; its top ten account for about 0.08%. Sequencing input: CD4+ T cells from PBMCs. The sequence was collected from a human donor with Susac syndrome.

CDR3 sequence reads: CASRMGGNGQPQHF. The CDR3 DNA reads TGTGCCAGCAGGATGGGGGGGAATGGACAGCCCCAGCATTTT. The rearrangement joins TRBV6-1 to TRBJ1-5, with D perhaps TRBD1 (5 bases). V lost 6 bases, J lost 7 bases, and 16 bases lay in between. The CDR3 covers 14 residues. Germline CDR1 MNHNS, CDR2 SASEGT.